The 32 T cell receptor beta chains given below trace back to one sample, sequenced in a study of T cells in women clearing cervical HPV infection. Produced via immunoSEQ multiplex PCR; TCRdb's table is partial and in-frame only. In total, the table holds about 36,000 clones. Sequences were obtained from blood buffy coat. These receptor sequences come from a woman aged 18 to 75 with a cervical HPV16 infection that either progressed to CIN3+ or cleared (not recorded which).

The part of the CDR3 DNA that was read is TGTGCCTGGAGTAGGACAGACAATCAGCCC. The encoded protein is CAWSRTDNQP. From start to end, the CDR3 is CAWSRTDNQPQHF. The chain carries TRBV30 and TRBJ1-5; TRBD1 might be the D (6 bases). The CDR3 end falls 3 residues outside the read, so it is completed with the germline J gene. The CDR3 loop spans 13 amino acids. Trimming removed 2 bases at V and 3 bases at J, with 8 bases between. Germline V gene data show CDR1 as GTSNPN and CDR2 as SVGIG (reference sequence).

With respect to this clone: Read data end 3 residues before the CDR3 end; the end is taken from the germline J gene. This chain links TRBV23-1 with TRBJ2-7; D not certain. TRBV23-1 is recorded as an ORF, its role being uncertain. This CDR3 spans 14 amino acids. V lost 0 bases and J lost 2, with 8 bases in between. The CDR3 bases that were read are TGCGCCAGCAGTCAATCGGTAAACACCTACGAG. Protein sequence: CASSQSVNTYE. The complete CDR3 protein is CASSQSVNTYEQYF.

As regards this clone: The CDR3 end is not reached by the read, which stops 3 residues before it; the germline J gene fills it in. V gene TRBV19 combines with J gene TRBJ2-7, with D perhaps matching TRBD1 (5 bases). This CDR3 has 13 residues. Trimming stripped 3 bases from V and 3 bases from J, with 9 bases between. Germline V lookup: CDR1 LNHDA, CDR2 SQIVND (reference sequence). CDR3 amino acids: CASSISQGYEQYF. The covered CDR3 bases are TGTGCCAGTAGTATTTCTCAGGGCTACGAG. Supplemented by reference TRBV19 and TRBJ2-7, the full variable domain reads DGGITQSPKYLFRKEGQNVTLSCEQNLNHDAMYWYRQDPGQGLRLIYYSQIVNDFQKGDIAEGYSVSREKKESFPLTVTSAQKNPTAFYLCASSISQGYEQYFGPGTRLTVT.

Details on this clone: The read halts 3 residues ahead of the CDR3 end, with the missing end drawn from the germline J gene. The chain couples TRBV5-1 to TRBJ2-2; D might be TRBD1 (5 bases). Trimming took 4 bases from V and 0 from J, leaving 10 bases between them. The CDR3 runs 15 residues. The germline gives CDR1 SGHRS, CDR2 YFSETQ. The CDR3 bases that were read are TGCGCCAGCAGCCTGGACACAACGAACACCGGGGAG. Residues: CASSLDTTNTGE. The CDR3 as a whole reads CASSLDTTNTGELFF.

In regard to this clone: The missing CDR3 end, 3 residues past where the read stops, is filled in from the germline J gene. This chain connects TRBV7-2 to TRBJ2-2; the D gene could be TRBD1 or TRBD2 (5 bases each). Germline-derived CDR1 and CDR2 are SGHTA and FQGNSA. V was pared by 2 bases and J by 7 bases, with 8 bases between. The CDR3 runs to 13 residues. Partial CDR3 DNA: TGTGCCAGCAGCTTAAGAGGGGACGGGGAG. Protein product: CASSLRGDGE. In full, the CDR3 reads CASSLRGDGELFF. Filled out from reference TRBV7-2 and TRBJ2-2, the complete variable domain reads GAGVSQSPSNKVTEKGKDVELRCDPISGHTALYWYRQSLGQGLEFLIYFQGNSAPDKSGLPSDRFSAERTGGSVSTLTIQRTQQEDSAVYLCASSLRGDGELFFGEGSRLTVL.

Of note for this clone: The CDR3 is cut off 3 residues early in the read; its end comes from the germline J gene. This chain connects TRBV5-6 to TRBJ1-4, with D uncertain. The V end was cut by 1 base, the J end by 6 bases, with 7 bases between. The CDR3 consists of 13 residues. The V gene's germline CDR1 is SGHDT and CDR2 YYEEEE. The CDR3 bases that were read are TGTGCCAGCAGCTTGTTTAGCTATGAAAAA. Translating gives CASSLFSYEK. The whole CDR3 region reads CASSLFSYEKLFF.

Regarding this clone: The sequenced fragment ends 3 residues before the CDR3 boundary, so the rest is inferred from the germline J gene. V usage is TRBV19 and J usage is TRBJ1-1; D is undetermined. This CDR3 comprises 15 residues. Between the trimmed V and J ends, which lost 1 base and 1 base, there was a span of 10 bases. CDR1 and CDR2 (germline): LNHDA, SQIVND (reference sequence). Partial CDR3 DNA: TGTGCCAGTAGTATAGGTTACGGGGAGAACACTGAA. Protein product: CASSIGYGENTE. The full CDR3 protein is CASSIGYGENTEAFF.

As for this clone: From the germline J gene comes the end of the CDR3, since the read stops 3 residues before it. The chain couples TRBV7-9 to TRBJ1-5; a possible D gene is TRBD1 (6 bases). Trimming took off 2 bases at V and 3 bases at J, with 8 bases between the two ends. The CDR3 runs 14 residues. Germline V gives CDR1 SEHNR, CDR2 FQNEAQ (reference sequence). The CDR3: CASSLSGDNQPQHF. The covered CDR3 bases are TGTGCCAGCAGCTTATCAGGGGACAATCAGCCC.

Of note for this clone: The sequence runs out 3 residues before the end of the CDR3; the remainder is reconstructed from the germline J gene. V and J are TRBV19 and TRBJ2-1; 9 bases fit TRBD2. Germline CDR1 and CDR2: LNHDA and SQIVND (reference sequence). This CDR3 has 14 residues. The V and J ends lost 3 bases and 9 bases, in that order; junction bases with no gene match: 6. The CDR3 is CASSIAGGLSEQFF. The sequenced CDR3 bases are TGTGCCAGTAGTATCGCGGGGGGGCTGAGTGAG. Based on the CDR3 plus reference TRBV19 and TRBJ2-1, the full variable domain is DGGITQSPKYLFRKEGQNVTLSCEQNLNHDAMYWYRQDPGQGLRLIYYSQIVNDFQKGDIAEGYSVSREKKESFPLTVTSAQKNPTAFYLCASSIAGGLSEQFFGPGTRLTVL.

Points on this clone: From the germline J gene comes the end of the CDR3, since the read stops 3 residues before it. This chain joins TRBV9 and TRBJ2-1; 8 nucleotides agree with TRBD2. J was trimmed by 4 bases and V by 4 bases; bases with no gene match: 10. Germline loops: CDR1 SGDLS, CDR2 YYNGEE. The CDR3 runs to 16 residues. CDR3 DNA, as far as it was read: TGTGCCAGCAGCTCCCAGGGGAGCGGGGGTTACAATGAG. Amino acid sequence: CASSSQGSGGYNE. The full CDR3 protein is CASSSQGSGGYNEQFF.

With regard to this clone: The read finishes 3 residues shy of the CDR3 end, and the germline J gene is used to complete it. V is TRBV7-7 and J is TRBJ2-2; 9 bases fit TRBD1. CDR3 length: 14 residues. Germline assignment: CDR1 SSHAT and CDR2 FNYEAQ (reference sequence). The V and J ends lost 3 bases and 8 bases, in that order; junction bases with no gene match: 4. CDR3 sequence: CASSFGTGSGELFF. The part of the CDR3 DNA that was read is TGTGCCAGCAGCTTCGGGACAGGGTCTGGGGAG.

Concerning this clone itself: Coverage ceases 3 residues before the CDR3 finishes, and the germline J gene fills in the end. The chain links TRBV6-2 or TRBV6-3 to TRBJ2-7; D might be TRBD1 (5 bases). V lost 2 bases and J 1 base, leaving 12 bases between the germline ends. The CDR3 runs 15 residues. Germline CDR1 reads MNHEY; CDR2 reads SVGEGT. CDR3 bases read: TGTGCCAGCAGTTACCCAGGGCCAAGGTCCTACGAG. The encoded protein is CASSYPGPRSYE. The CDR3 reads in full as CASSYPGPRSYEQYF.

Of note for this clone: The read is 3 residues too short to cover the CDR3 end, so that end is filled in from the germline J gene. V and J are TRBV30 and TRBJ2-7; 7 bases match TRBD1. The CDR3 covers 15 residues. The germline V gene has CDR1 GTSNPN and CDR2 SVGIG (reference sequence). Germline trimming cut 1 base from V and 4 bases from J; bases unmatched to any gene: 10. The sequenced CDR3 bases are TGTGCCTGGAGTGGGCGACAGGGTAGCGCTTACGAG. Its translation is CAWSGRQGSAYE. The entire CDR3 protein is CAWSGRQGSAYEQYF.

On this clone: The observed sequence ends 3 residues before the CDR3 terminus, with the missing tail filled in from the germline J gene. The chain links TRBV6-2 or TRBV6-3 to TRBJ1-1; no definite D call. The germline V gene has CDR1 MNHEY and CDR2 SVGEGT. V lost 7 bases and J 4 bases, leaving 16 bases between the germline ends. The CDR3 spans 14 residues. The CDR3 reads CASTVLPSGTEAFF. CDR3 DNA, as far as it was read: TGTGCCAGCACCGTACTCCCCAGCGGCACTGAA.

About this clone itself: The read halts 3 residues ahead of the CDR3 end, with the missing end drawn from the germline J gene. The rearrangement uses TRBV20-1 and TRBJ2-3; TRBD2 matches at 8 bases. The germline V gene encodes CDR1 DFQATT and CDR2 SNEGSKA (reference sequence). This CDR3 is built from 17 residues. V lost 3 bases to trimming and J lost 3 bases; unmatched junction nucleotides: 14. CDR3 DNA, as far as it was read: TGCAGTGCTAGCCCTTTCGGGGGGGCAGTGGGGACAGATACG. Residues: CSASPFGGAVGTDT. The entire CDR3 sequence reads CSASPFGGAVGTDTQYF.

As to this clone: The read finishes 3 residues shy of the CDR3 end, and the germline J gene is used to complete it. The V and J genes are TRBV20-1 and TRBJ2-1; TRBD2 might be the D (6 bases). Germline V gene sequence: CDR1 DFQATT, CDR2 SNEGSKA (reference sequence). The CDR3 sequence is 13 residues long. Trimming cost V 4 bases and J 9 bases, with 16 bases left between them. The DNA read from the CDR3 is TGCAGTGCTACCCACGAGGCGGGGAGTGAG. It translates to CSATHEAGSE. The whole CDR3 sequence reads CSATHEAGSEQFF.

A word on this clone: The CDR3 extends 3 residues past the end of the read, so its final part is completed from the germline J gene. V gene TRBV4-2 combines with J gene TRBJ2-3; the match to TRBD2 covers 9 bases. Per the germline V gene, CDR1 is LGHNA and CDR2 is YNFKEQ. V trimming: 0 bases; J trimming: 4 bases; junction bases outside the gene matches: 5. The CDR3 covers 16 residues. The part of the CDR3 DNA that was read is TGTGCCAGCAGCCAAGAGTTTAGCGGGGGTGCAGATACG. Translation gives CASSQEFSGGADT. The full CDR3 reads CASSQEFSGGADTQYF.

The CDR3 sequence: CSADPSGRAHEQFF. CDR3 DNA, as far as it was read: TGCAGTGCCGATCCTAGCGGGAGGGCCCATGAG. V is TRBV20-1 and J is TRBJ2-1; 12 bases fit TRBD2. With the read ending 3 residues before the CDR3 end, the germline J gene is used to fill in that end. CDR1 DFQATT and CDR2 SNEGSKA come from the germline V gene (reference sequence). The CDR3 consists of 14 residues. Trimming removed 6 bases from V and 8 bases from J; junction bases left unmatched: 8.

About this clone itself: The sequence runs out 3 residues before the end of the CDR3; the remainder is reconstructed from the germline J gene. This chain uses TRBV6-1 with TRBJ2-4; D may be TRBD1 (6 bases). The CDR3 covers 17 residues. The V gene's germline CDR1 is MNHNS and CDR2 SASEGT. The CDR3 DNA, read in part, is TGTGCCAGCAGTGAAAGGGCTAGGGACACCAGTCGGGGAATT. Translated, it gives CASSERARDTSRGI. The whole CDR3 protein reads CASSERARDTSRGIQYF.

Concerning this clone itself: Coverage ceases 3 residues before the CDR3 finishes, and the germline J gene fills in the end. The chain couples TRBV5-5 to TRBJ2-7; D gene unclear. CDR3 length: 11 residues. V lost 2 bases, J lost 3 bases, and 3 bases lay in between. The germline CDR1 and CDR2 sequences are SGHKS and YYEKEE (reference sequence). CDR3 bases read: TGTGCCAGCAGCTTCCTCTACGAG. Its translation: CASSFLYE. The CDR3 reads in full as CASSFLYEQYF. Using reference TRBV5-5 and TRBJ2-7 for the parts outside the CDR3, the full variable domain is DAGVTQSPTHLIKTRGQQVTLRCSPISGHKSVSWYQQVLGQGPQFIFQYYEKEERGRGNFPDRFSARQFPNYSSELNVNALLLGDSALYLCASSFLYEQYFGPGTRLTVT.

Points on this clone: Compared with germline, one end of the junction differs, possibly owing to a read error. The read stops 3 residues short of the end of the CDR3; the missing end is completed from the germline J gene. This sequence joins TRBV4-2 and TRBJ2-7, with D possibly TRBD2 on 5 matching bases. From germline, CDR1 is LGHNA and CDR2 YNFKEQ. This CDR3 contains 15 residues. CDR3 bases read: TGCGCCAGCAGCCAAGAGCGGTTTAGCTCCTACGAG. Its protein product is CASSQERFSSYE. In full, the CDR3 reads CASSQERFSSYEQYF.

CDR3 bases read: TGCGCCAGCAGCCAAGAGTTAGGGACAGGGGGCGGC. Translation: CASSQELGTGGG. The CDR3 as a whole reads CASSQELGTGGGYTF. V usage is TRBV4-1 and J usage is TRBJ1-2; 12 bases line up with TRBD1. The observed sequence ends 3 residues before the CDR3 terminus, with the missing tail filled in from the germline J gene. CDR1 and CDR2 from the germline V gene are MGHRA and YSYEKL. The CDR3 sequence is 15 residues long.

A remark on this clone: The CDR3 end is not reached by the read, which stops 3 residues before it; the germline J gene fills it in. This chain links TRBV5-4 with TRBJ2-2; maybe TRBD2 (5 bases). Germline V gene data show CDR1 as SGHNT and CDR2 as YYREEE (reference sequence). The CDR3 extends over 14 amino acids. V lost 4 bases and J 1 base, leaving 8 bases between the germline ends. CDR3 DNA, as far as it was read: TGTGCCAGCAGCACTAGGGAGAACACCGGGGAG. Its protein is CASSTRENTGE. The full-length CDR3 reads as CASSTRENTGELFF.

The sequenced part of the CDR3 DNA is TGTGCCAGCTCACTAGGACAGGGGACCAATGAG. Translation gives CASSLGQGTNE. In full, the CDR3 reads CASSLGQGTNEQFF. The chain is built from TRBV18 and TRBJ2-1; 9 bases are shared with TRBD1. Read data end 3 residues before the CDR3 end; the end is taken from the germline J gene. V was clipped by 4 bases and J by 6 bases; unmatched bases: 4. CDR1 is KGHSH and CDR2 is LQKENI in the germline V gene. This CDR3 comprises 14 residues.

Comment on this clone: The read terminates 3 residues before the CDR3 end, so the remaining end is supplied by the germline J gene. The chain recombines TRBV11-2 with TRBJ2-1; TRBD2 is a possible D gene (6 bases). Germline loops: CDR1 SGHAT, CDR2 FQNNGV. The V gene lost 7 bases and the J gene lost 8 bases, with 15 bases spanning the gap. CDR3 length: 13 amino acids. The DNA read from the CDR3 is TGTGCCAGCAACCGGGGGTCCTGGGATGAG. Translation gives CASNRGSWDE. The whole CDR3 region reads CASNRGSWDEQFF.

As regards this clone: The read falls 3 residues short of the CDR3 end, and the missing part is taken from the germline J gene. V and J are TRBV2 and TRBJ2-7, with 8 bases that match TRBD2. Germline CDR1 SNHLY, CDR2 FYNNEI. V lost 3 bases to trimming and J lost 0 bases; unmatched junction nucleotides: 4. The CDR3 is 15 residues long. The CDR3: CASSDFSGTSYEQYF. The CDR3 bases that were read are TGTGCCAGCAGTGATTTTAGCGGGACCTCCTACGAG.

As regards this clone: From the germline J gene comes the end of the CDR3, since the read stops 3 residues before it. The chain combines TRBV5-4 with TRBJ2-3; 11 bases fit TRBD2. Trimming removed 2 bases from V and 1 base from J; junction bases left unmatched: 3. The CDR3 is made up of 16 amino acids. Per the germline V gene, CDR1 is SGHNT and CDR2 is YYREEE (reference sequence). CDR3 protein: CASSLILAGGTDTQYF. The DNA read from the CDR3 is TGTGCCAGCAGCTTAATACTAGCGGGGGGCACAGATACG.

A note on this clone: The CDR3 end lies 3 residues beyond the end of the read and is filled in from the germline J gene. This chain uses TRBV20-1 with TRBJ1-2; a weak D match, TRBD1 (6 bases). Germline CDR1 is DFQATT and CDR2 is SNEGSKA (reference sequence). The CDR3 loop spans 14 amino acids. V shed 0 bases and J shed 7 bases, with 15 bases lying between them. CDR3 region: CSARDVQGIGGYTF. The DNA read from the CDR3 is TGCAGTGCTAGAGATGTACAGGGCATAGGTGGC.

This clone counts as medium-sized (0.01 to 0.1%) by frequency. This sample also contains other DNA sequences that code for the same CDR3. The CDR3 is CASSPGRGDPYEQYF. Incomplete CDR3 DNA: TGTGCCAGCTCACCCGGCAGGGGGGACCCCTACGAG. The V call is TRBV18, the J call TRBJ2-7, with D perhaps TRBD1 (7 bases). The CDR3 end lies 3 residues beyond the end of the read and is filled in from the germline J gene. CDR3 length: 15 residues. Per germline, CDR1 KGHSH and CDR2 LQKENI. The V and J ends lost 3 bases and 2 bases respectively, with 14 bases between them. The full variable domain, with the rest looked up from reference TRBV18 and TRBJ2-7, is NAGVMQNPRHLVRRRGQEARLRCSPMKGHSHVYWYRQLPEEGLKFMVYLQKENIIDESGMPKERFSAEFPKEGPSILRIQQVVRGDSAAYFCASSPGRGDPYEQYFGPGTRLTVT.

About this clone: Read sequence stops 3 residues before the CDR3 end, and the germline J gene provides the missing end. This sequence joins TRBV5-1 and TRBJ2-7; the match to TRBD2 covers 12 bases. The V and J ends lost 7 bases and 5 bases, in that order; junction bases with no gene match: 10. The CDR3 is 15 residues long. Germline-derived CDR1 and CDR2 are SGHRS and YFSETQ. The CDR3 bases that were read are TGCGCCAGCCGAGACCCCCTAGCGGGAGGGCACGAG. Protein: CASRDPLAGGHE. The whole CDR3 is CASRDPLAGGHEQYF.

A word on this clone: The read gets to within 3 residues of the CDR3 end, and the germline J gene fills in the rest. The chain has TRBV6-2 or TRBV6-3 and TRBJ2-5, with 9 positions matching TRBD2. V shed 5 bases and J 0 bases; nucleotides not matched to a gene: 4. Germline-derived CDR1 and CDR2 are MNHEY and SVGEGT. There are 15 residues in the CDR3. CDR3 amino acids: CASSPSGANQETQYF. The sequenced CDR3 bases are TGTGCCAGCAGTCCTAGCGGGGCAAACCAAGAGACC.

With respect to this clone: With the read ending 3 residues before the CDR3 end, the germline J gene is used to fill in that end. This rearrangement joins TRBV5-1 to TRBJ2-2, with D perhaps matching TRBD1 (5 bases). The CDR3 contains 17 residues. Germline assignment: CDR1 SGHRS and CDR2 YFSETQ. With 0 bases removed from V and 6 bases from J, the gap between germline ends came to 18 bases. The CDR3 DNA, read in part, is TGCGCCAGCAGCTTGGCCTCCAGGGCGGATTCCCCCGGGGAG. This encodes CASSLASRADSPGE. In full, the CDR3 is CASSLASRADSPGELFF.